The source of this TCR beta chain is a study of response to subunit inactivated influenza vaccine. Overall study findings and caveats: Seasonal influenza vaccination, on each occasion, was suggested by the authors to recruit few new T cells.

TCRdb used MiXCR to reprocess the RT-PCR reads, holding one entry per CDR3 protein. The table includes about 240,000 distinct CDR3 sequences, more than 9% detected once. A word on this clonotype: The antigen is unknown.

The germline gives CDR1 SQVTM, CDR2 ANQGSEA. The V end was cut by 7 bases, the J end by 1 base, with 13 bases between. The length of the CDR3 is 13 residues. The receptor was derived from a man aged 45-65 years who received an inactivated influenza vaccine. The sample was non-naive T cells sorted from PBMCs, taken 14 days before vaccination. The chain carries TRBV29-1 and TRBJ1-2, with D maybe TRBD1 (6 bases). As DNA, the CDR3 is TGCAGCGCTACCTTAGGGGGTAACTATGGCTACACCTTC. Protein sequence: CSATLGGNYGYTF.